This TCR beta chain stems from a study of radiotherapy plus CTLA-4 blockade in lung cancer. V was clipped by 3 bases and J by 4 bases, with 7 bases between them. This CDR3 comprises 13 residues. The germline CDR1 and CDR2 sequences are SGHTA and FQGNSA. This table comes from immunoSEQ multiplex PCR, and its TCRdb copy is limited to in-frame clones, with some not included. The repertoire holds tens of thousands of clones, with 65% to 90% as singletons. The J gene is TRBJ2-1, the V gene TRBV7-2; D may be TRBD2 (5 bases). The sequence was obtained from a human donor with non-small cell lung cancer whose response to radiotherapy plus ipilimumab could not be evaluated. Material: peripheral blood, obtained from a patient treated with radiotherapy plus ipilimumab. The CDR3 DNA follows: TGTGCCAGCAGCTTCGGGAAGTACAATGAGCAGTTCTTC. Translating it yields CASSFGKYNEQFF.